This T cell receptor (beta chain) was captured in a study of blood T cells in healthy people across ages. Study-wide findings and caveats: Bulk PBMC profiling left naive and antigen-experienced comparisons inconclusive.

Alongside a J-beta primer mix, a sample-barcoded 5' primer served in a second PCR lasting about 6 to 11 cycles. The authors tagged each cDNA molecule using a template-switch adaptor with 12 random nucleotides. TCRdb fed the 5' RACE reads into MiXCR, producing one record per CDR3 protein. The repertoire consists of about 1,400,000 distinct CDR3 sequences, with 42% occurring once and the leading ten covering 7% to 9%. The trim removed 5 bases at V and 9 bases at J, leaving 9 bases unmatched. This CDR3 is 14 amino acids long. Per the germline V gene, CDR1 is SGHVS and CDR2 is FQNEAQ. As to this clonotype: Antigen: not known. This may come from a read error, since a much larger clone is one base off.

The authors drew approximately 10 milliliters of peripheral blood from each donor. This chain joins TRBV7-8 and TRBJ1-5; TRBD1 matches at 8 bases. This receptor was identified in a woman under 30 in good health. Input material: blood. This CDR3 reads CASSRQGTGRPQHF. CDR3 nucleotides: TGTGCCAGCAGCCGACAGGGGACGGGACGGCCCCAGCATTTT. Variable domain in full (rest from reference TRBV7-8 and TRBJ1-5): GAGVSQSPRYKVAKRGQDVALRCDPISGHVSLFWYQQALGQGPEFLTYFQNEAQLDKSGLPSDRFFAERPEGSVSTLKIQRTQQEDSAVYLCASSRQGTGRPQHFGDGTRLSIL.